The next 2 T cell receptor beta chains were all read from a single sample in a study of T cell responses to AZD1222 COVID-19 vaccine. Using immunoSEQ multiplex PCR, the repertoire was profiled, and TCRdb retains in-frame clones only, with some absent. Among 74,000 or so clones, around 80% were seen once, and the ten largest hold around 21%. The source material was peripheral blood, sampled on day 0 of AZD1222 vaccination. The receptors derive from an adult in good health.

Only one count was recorded for this clone. This chain uses TRBV7-8 with TRBJ1-5; a weak D match, TRBD1 (6 bases). This CDR3 spans 17 amino acids. V lost 0 bases and J lost 2, with 14 bases in between. Germline V lookup: CDR1 SGHVS, CDR2 FQNEAQ. Here the CDR3 reads CASSLAQGSIGNQPQHF. The CDR3 coding sequence is TGTGCCAGCAGCTTAGCACAGGGCTCCATTGGCAATCAGCCCCAGCATTTT. Full variable domain (rest looked up from reference TRBV7-8 and TRBJ1-5): GAGVSQSPRYKVAKRGQDVALRCDPISGHVSLFWYQQALGQGPEFLTYFQNEAQLDKSGLPSDRFFAERPEGSVSTLKIQRTQQEDSAVYLCASSLAQGSIGNQPQHFGDGTRLSIL.

This clone was detected only a few times. At one end the junction does not follow the germline gene, possibly because of a read error. This chain connects TRBV7-7 to TRBJ2-6, with 11 bases fitting TRBD1. Looked up from germline, CDR1 is SSHAT and CDR2 is FNYEAQ (reference sequence). This CDR3 contains 18 residues. CDR3 DNA: TGTGCTAGCAGCTCCGGGACAGGGGGGTTCTCTGGGGCCAACGTCCTGACTTTC. This gives the protein CASSSGTGGFSGANVLTF.